This TCR beta chain was sequenced in a study of T cells in Graves' hyperthyroidism and ophthalmopathy. The sample holds many counts of this clonotype. From RNA transcripts, TCR beta CDR3 regions were amplified. The HTBI set primed first-round TCR CDR3 RT-PCR. TCRdb reprocessed the multiplex PCR reads with MiXCR, giving one entry per CDR3 protein. The data hold about 59,000 distinct CDR3 sequences, with 53% observed a single time. The V gene lost 3 bases and the J gene lost 4 bases, with 15 bases spanning the gap. The germline gives CDR1 DFQATT, CDR2 SNEGSKA (reference sequence). This CDR3 spans 14 amino acids.

The sequenced sample consisted of blood. This TCR was sampled from a woman aged 55-70 years with Graves' ophthalmopathy. V is TRBV20-1 and J is TRBJ1-1; possibly TRBD1 for D (5 bases). CDR3 bases: TGCAGTGCTAGCGGGGACGGGGGGACCACTGAAGCTTTCTTT. This sequence encodes CSASGDGGTTEAFF.